This T cell receptor (beta chain) was sequenced for a study of post-analysis software for immune sequencing data. General study points: Controls had significantly higher normalized Chao1 diversity than multiple sclerosis patients. Comparison of patients with controls showed a handful of TRBV segments more frequent in patients, TRBV5-6, TRBV5-1 and TRBV20-1 among them.

The germline CDR1 and CDR2 sequences are MNHEY and SVGEGT. This CDR3 is built from 12 residues. Unique molecular identifiers were built into the TCR beta cDNA libraries. TCRdb reanalysed the PCR reads using MiXCR and keeps one entry per CDR3 protein. The sample shows 350,000 to 500,000 distinct CDR3 sequences, approximately 39% of them seen only once. With regard to this clonotype: Its antigen is undetermined. The junction departs from the called germline gene at one end, perhaps through a read error.

Sequenced input: blood. The sequence derives from a girl between 2 and 10 years old with multiple sclerosis. The rearrangement joins TRBV6-2 or TRBV6-3 to TRBJ2-5, with a possible D match to TRBD1 (6 bases). The CDR3 is CASSPQGETRYF. DNA of the CDR3: TGTGCCAGCAGTCCACAGGGAGAGACCCGGTACTTC.